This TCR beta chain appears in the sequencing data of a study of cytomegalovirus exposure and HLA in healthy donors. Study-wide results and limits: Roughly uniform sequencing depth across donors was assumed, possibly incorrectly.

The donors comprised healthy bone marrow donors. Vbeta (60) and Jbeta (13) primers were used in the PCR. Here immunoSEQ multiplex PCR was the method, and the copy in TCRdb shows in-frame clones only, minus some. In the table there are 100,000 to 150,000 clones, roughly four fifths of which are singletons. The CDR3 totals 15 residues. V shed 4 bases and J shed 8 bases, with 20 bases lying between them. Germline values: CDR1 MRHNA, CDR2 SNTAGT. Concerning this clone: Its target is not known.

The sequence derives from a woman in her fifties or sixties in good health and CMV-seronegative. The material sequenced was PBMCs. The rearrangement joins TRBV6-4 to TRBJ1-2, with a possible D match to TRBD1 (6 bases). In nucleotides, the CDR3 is TGTGCCAGCAGTGCCGAAGCAGGGGTATTCGGGGGCTACACCTTC. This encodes CASSAEAGVFGGYTF.